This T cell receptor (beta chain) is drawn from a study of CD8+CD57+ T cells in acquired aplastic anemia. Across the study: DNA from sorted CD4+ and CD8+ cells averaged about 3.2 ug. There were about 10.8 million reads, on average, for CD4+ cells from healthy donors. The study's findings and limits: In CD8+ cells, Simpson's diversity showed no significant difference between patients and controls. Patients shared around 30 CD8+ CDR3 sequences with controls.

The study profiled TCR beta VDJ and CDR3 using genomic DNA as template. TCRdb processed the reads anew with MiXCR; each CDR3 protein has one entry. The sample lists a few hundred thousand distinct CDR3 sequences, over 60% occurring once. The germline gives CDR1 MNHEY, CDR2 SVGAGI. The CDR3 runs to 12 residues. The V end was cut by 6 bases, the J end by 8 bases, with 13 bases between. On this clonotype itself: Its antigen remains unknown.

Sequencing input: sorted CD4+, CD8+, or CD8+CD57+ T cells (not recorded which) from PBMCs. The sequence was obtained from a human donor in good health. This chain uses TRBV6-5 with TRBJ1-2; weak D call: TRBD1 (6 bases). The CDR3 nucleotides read TGTGCCAGCAGGTCAGGGGCCTGGGGCTACACCTTC. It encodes CASRSGAWGYTF.